The 3 T cell receptor beta chains below come from one sample, sequenced in a study of T cells in Graves' hyperthyroidism and ophthalmopathy. TCR beta CDR3 regions were amplified from RNA transcripts. First-round RT-PCR of the TCR CDR3 relied on the HTBI primer set. TCRdb ran MiXCR on the multiplex PCR reads and lists one entry per CDR3 protein. The repertoire holds almost 500,000 distinct CDR3 sequences, with roughly 23% as singletons. Sequences were obtained from blood. Receptors originate from a woman aged 70 to 79 with Graves' ophthalmopathy.

This clonotype has a handful of counts. The J gene is TRBJ2-3, the V gene TRBV20-1; D is possibly TRBD2 (6 bases). V gave up 3 bases and J gave up 4 bases, with 11 bases separating them. In germline, CDR1 is DFQATT, CDR2 SNEGSKA (reference sequence). This CDR3 is built from 13 residues. As DNA, the CDR3 is TGCAGTGCTAGTCCCGGGAGCTCAGATACGCAGTATTTT. Translating gives CSASPGSSDTQYF.

The CDR3, as DNA: TGTGCCTGGAGTGGGGGACGGGGCACCGGGGAGCTGTTTTTT. As protein: CAWSGGRGTGELFF. This chain joins TRBV30 and TRBJ2-2; D could derive from TRBD1 or TRBD2 (5 bases each). Trimming removed 1 base from V and 4 bases from J, with 10 bases in between. This CDR3 region has 14 residues. CDR1 and CDR2 from the germline V gene are GTSNPN and SVGIG (reference sequence).

The V and J genes are TRBV11-1 and TRBJ1-6, with a possible D match to TRBD1 (6 bases). Trimming cost V 3 bases and J 10 bases, with 13 bases left between them. This CDR3 has 14 amino acids. Germline CDR1 reads SGHAT; CDR2 reads FQDESV (reference sequence). The CDR3: CASSFYRDGSPLHF. Written as DNA, the CDR3 is TGTGCCAGCAGCTTCTACAGGGACGGGTCACCCCTCCACTTT. The full variable domain, with the rest looked up from reference TRBV11-1 and TRBJ1-6, is EAEVAQSPRYKITEKSQAVAFWCDPISGHATLYWYRQILGQGPELLVQFQDESVVDDSQLPKDRFSAERLKGVDSTLKIQPAELGDSAMYLCASSFYRDGSPLHFGNGTRLTVT.